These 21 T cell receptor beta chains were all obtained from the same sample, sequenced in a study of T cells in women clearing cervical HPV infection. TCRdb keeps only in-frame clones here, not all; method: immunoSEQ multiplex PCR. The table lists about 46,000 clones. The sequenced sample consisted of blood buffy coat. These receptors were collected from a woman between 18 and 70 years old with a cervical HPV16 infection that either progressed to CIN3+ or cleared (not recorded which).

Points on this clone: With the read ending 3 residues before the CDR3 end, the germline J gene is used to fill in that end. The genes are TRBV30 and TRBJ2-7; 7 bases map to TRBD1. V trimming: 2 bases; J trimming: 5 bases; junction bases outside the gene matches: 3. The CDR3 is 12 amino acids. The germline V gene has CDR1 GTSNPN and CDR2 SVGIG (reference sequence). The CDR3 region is CAWSRQGHEQYF. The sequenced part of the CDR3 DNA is TGTGCCTGGAGTCGACAGGGCCACGAG.

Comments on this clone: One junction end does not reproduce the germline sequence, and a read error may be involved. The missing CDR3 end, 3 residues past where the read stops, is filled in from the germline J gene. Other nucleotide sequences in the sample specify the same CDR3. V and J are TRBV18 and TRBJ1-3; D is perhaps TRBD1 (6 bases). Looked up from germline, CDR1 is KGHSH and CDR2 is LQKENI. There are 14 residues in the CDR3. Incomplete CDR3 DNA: TGTGCCAGTACAACAGGGATGGATGGAAACACA. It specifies CASTTGMDGNT. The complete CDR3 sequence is CASTTGMDGNTIYF.

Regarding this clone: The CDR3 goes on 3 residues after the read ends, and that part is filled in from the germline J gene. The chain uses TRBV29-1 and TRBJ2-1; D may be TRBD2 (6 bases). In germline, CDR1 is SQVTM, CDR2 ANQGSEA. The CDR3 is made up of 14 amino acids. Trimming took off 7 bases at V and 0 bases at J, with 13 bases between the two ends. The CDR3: CSAGERASYNEQFF. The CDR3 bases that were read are TGCAGCGCCGGGGAGCGGGCCTCCTACAATGAG.

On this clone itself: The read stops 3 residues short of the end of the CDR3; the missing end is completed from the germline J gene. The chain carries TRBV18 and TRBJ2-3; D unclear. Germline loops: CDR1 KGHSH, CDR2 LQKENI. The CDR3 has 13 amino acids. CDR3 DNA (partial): TGTGCCAGCTCACCTAAGTCACAAGAGACG. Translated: CASSPKSQET. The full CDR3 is CASSPKSQETQYF. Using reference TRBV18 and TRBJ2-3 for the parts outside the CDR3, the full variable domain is NAGVMQNPRHLVRRRGQEARLRCSPMKGHSHVYWYRQLPEEGLKFMVYLQKENIIDESGMPKERFSAEFPKEGPSILRIQQVVRGDSAAYFCASSPKSQETQYFGPGTRLTVL.

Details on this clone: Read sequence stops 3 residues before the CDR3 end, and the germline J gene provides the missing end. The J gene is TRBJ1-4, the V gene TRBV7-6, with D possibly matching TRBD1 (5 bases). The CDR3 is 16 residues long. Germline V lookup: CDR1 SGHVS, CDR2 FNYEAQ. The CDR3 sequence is CASSKEVLTGANVLFF. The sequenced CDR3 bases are TGTGCCAGCAGCAAGGAGGTGCTTACTGGGGCCAACGTA.

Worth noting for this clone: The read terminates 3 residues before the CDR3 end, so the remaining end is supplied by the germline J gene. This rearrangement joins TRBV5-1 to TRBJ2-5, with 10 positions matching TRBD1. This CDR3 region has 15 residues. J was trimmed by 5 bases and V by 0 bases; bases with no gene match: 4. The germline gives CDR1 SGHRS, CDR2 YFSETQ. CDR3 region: CASSLATGGPETQYF. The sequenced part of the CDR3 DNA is TGCGCCAGCAGCTTGGCGACAGGGGGCCCGGAGACC.

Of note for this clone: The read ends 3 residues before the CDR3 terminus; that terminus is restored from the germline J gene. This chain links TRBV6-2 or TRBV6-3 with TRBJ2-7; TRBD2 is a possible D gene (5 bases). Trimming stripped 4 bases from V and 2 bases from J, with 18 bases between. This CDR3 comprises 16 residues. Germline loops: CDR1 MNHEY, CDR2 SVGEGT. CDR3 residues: CASSLTAPDYPYEQYF. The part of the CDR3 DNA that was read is TGTGCCAGCAGTTTGACGGCCCCTGACTACCCCTACGAG.

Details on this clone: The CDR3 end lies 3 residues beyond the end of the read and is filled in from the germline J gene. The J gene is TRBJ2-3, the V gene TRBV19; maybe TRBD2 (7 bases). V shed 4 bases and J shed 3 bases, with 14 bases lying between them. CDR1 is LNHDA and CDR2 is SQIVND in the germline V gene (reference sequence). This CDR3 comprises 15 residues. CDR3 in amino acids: CASSTGGDRTDTQYF. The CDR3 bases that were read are TGTGCCAGTAGTACGGGGGGCGACAGGACAGATACG.

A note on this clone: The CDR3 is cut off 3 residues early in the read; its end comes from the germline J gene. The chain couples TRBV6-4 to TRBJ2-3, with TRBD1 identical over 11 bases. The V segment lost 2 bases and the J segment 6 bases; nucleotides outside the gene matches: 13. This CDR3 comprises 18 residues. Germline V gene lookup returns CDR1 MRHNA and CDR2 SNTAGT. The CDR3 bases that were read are TGTGCCAGCAGTGACCGGGACAGGGGGAAATGGTTGGGGGATACG. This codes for CASSDRDRGKWLGDT. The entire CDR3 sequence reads CASSDRDRGKWLGDTQYF.

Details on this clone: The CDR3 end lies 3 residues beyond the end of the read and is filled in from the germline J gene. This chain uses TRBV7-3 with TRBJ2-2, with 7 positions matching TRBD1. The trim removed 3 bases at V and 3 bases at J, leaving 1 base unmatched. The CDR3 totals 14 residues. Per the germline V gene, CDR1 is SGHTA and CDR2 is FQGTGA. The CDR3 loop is CASSLGTDTGELFF. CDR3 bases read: TGTGCCAGCAGCTTGGGGACAGACACCGGGGAG. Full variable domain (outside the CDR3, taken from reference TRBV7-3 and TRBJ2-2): GAGVSQTPSNKVTEKGKYVELRCDPISGHTALYWYRQSLGQGPEFLIYFQGTGAADDSGLPNDRFFAVRPEGSVSTLKIQRTERGDSAVYLCASSLGTDTGELFFGEGSRLTVL.

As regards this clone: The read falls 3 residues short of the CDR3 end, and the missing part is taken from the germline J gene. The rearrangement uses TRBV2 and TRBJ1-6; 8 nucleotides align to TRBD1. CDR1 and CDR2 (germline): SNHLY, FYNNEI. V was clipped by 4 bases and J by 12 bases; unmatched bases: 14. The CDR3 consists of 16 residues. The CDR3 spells CASSGQPDRVRRPLHF. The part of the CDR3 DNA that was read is TGTGCCAGCAGTGGCCAACCGGACAGGGTTCGGAGACCC.

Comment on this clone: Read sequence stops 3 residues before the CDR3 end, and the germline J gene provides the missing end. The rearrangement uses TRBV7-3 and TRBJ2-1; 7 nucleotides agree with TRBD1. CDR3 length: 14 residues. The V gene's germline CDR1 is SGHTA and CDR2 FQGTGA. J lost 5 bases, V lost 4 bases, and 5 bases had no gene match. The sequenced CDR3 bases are TGTGCCAGCAGCTCGGGACAGAACAACAATGAG. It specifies CASSSGQNNNE. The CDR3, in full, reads CASSSGQNNNEQFF.

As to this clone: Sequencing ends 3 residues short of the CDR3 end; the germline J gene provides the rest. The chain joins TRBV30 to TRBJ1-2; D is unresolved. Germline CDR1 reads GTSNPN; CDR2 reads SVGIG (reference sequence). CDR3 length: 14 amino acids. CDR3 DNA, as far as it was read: TGTGCCTCCACGCATAGGGCTGCCGACTACGAC. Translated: CASTHRAADYD. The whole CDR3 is CASTHRAADYDYTF. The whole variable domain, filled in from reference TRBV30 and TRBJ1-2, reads SQTIHQWPATLVQPVGSPLSLECTVEGTSNPNLYWYRQAAGRGLQLLFYSVGIGQISSEVPQNLSASRPQDRQFILSSKKLLLSDSGFYLCASTHRAADYDYTFGSGTRLTVV.

CDR3 DNA (partial): TGTGCCAGCTCACTGGGACAGGGGATTGGC. Protein product: CASSLGQGIG. In full, the CDR3 reads CASSLGQGIGYTF. The chain couples TRBV18 to TRBJ1-2, with TRBD1 matching over 10 bases. The missing CDR3 end, 3 residues past where the read stops, is filled in from the germline J gene. V dropped 4 bases and J dropped 7; count of bases not matched to a gene: 3. The germline CDR1 and CDR2 sequences are KGHSH and LQKENI. This CDR3 is 13 amino acids long.

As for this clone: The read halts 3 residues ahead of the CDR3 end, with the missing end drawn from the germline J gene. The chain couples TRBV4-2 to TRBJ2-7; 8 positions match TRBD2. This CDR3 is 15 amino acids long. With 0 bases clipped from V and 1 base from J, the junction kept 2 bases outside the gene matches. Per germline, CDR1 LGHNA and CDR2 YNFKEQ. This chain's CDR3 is CASSQELAASYEQYF. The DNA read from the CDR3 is TGTGCCAGCAGCCAAGAACTAGCGGCTTCCTACGAG.

The CDR3: CASSLAQIYNSPLFF. The DNA read from the CDR3 is TGTGCCAGCAGCTTAGCGCAGATCTATAATTCACCG. V usage is TRBV5-6 and J usage is TRBJ2-2, with D unresolved. Sequencing ends 3 residues short of the CDR3 end; the germline J gene provides the rest. Germline V CDR1 and CDR2: SGHDT, YYEEEE. The CDR3 runs 15 residues.

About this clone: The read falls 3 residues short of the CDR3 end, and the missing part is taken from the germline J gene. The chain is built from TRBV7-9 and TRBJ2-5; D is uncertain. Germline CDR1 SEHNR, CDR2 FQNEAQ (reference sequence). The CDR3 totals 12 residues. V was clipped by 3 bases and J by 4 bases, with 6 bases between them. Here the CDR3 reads CASSFYGETQYF. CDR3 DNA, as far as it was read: TGTGCCAGCAGCTTCTATGGAGAGACC.

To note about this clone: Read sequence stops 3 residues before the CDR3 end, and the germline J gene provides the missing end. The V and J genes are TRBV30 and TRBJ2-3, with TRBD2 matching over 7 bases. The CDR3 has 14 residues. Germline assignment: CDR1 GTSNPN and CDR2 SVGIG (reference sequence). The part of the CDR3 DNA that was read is TGTGCCTGGAGTGTACGGGGGGTAGAACAGCCG. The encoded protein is CAWSVRGVEQP. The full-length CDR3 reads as CAWSVRGVEQPQYF. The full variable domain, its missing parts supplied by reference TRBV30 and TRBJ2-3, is SQTIHQWPATLVQPVGSPLSLECTVEGTSNPNLYWYRQAAGRGLQLLFYSVGIGQISSEVPQNLSASRPQDRQFILSSKKLLLSDSGFYLCAWSVRGVEQPQYFGPGTRLTVL.

The CDR3 sequence: CSASRGDRGNSPLHF. CDR3 bases read: TGCAGTGCTAGTCGCGGGGACAGGGGAAATTCACCC. This sequence joins TRBV20-1 and TRBJ1-6; 10 bases match TRBD1. The read ends 3 residues early relative to the CDR3; the germline J gene fills the gap. V lost 3 bases and J lost 7; bases outside the gene matches: 6. This CDR3 is built from 15 residues. The germline gives CDR1 DFQATT, CDR2 SNEGSKA (reference sequence).

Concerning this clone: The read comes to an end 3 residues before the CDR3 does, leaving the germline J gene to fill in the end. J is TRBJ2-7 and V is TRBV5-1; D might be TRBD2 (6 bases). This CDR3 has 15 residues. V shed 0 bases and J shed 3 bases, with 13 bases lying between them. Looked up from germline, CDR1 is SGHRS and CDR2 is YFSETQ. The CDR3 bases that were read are TGCGCCAGCAGCTTGGGGCCTAGCGACATCTACGAG. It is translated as CASSLGPSDIYE. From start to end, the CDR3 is CASSLGPSDIYEQYF.

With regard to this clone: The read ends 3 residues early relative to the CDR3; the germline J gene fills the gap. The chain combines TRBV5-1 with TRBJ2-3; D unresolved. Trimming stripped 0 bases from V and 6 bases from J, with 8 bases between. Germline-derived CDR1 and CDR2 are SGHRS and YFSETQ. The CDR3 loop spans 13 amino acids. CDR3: CASSLVAEDTQYF. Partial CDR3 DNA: TGCGCCAGCAGCTTGGTAGCTGAGGATACG.